This TCR beta chain stems from a study of control samples from healthy donors and cancer patients (dated by TCRdb to about 2020). Library generation was performed with the immunoSEQ multiplex PCR assay. In TCRdb, the immuneACCESS table is reduced to in-frame sequences with V and J assigned. These tables do not hold every clone; where another copy was compared, an unresolved V gene accounts for under half, and the others remain unexplained. Here the sample has about 160,000 clones; roughly 90% occur a single time. The ten largest account for around 13% of the sample. Regarding this clone: No antigen is known for it. The input lacks base qualities; no much larger clone sits a single base away.

The cysteine opens and the phenylalanine closes a CDR3 of 15 amino acids. The retained sequence is limited to the CDR3, 45 bases, with the frame set at the first base. CDR1 and CDR2, looked up from the germline V gene, are SGDLS and YYNGEE. The V end gives up 3 bases and the J end 2 bases, leaving 5 bases in the junction not matched to a gene. The sample taken for sequencing was blood. The TCR comes from a young man in good health. This sequence uses TRBV9 and TRBJ2-1; 7 middle bases align to TRBD1. At the DNA level, the sequence is TGTGCCAGCAGCGGCCGGGACAGCGCCTACAATGAGCAGTTCTTC. This gives the protein CASSGRDSAYNEQFF.